A single T cell receptor (beta chain) is shown here with its context. The antigen remains unidentified. The sample is drawn from a study of T cell responses to AZD1222 COVID-19 vaccine. About the study: Pooling was applied to second doses at about 4 or about 12 weeks. Overall study results and limits: Clonal diversity may have been underestimated in mostly white British donors. There were vaccine-associated CD4 TCRs across spike, dominant at 160-218 and 743-854. Seropositivity was recorded at baseline in only 6 or 7 AZD1222 recipients.

Germline CDR1 SGHDN, CDR2 FVKESK. The V end was cut by 4 bases, the J end by 2 bases, with 8 bases between. The CDR3 sequence is 13 residues long. Profiled with immunoSEQ multiplex PCR; TCRdb holds only in-frame clones, not every one. The sample lists over 130,000 clones; around 90% were seen once. J is TRBJ1-1 and V is TRBV14; unclear D gene. The TCR sequence derives from an adult in good health. The sequences come from peripheral blood, collected on day 0 of AZD1222 vaccination. CDR3 sequence: CASSLIINTEAFF. The CDR3 nucleotides read TGTGCCAGCAGCCTAATAATAAACACTGAAGCTTTCTTT.